Presented here are 21 T cell receptor beta chains from one specimen sequenced in a study of technical replicates of blood from four donors (dated by TCRdb to the late 2010s). Libraries were made using the immunoSEQ multiplex PCR assay. TCRdb holds this immuneACCESS table with in-frame rearrangements only. Some clones are missing; in checked studies, unresolved V genes explain under half, and the rest has no known cause. The sample table records 75,000 to 85,000 clones; almost 96% of these occur just once. The ten most abundant clones make up 0.36% of the sample. What was sequenced was T cells isolated from PBMCs. The receptors were sampled from a human donor in good health.

The chain uses TRBV11-1 and TRBJ2-7; D perhaps matches TRBD2 (6 bases). Trimming stripped 2 bases from V and 7 bases from J, with 9 bases between. The CDR3 totals 12 residues. Germline values: CDR1 SGHAT, CDR2 FQDESV (reference sequence). The CDR3 here is CASSLRAGEQYF. CDR3 in DNA: TGTGCCAGCAGCTTACGAGCGGGTGAGCAGTACTTC.

This sequence joins TRBV9 and TRBJ2-1; TRBD1 agrees at 8 bases. The CDR3 is 17 amino acids. Looked up from germline, CDR1 is SGDLS and CDR2 is YYNGEE. V lost 0 bases to trimming and J lost 3 bases; unmatched junction nucleotides: 8. CDR3 DNA sequence: TGTGCCAGCAGCGTAGCTTTGGGGACAGGTGGCTACAATGAGCAGTTCTTC. Translated, it gives CASSVALGTGGYNEQFF. The whole variable domain, remainder taken from reference TRBV9 and TRBJ2-1, is DSGVTQTPKHLITATGQRVTLRCSPRSGDLSVYWYQQSLDQGLQFLIQYYNGEERAKGNILERFSAQQFPDLHSELNLSSLELGDSALYFCASSVALGTGGYNEQFFGPGTRLTVL.

The chain carries TRBV5-5 and TRBJ1-4; possible D gene TRBD1, 6 bases. Germline lookup yields CDR1 SGHKS and CDR2 YYEKEE (reference sequence). CDR3 length: 16 residues. The V end lost 4 bases, the J end lost 7 bases, and 20 bases lay between the germline ends. The CDR3 is CASSRSRQALAEKLFF. CDR3 sequence (DNA): TGTGCCAGCAGCCGAAGCCGACAGGCATTAGCTGAAAAACTGTTTTTT. The whole variable domain, remainder taken from reference TRBV5-5 and TRBJ1-4, is DAGVTQSPTHLIKTRGQQVTLRCSPISGHKSVSWYQQVLGQGPQFIFQYYEKEERGRGNFPDRFSARQFPNYSSELNVNALLLGDSALYLCASSRSRQALAEKLFFGSGTQLSVL.

This clone showed up just once. The chain combines TRBV5-6 with TRBJ2-7, with D unclear. Germline-derived CDR1 and CDR2 are SGHDT and YYEEEE. The germline V and J ends were trimmed by 3 bases and 7 bases, with 8 bases remaining between them. The CDR3 is 11 amino acids. The CDR3 is CASSYRREQYF. The CDR3 DNA sequence: TGTGCCAGCAGCTATCGGCGGGAGCAGTACTTC. Supplemented by reference TRBV5-6 and TRBJ2-7, the full variable domain reads DAGVTQSPTHLIKTRGQQVTLRCSPKSGHDTVSWYQQALGQGPQFIFQYYEEEERQRGNFPDRFSGHQFPNYSSELNVNALLLGDSALYLCASSYRREQYFGPGTRLTVT.

This clone was observed once. The rearrangement uses TRBV7-9 and TRBJ1-4; 9 nucleotides agree with TRBD1. After removal of 5 bases from V and 1 base from J, the junction contained 2 bases not matched to a gene. CDR3 size: 15 residues. Per germline, CDR1 SEHNR and CDR2 FQNEAQ (reference sequence). The CDR3 coding sequence is TGTGCCAGCAGCCGGGGACAGGGAACTAATGAAAAACTGTTTTTT. Encoded protein: CASSRGQGTNEKLFF. Complete variable domain (other parts from reference TRBV7-9 and TRBJ1-4): DTGVSQNPRHKITKRGQNVTFRCDPISEHNRLYWYRQTLGQGPEFLTYFQNEAQLEKSRLLSDRFSAERPKGSFSTLEIQRTEQGDSAMYLCASSRGQGTNEKLFFGSGTQLSVL.

This clone appeared once. J is TRBJ1-4 and V is TRBV4-1, with 7 bases fitting TRBD1. Looked up from germline, CDR1 is MGHRA and CDR2 is YSYEKL. CDR3 length equals 14 residues. The V segment lost 2 bases and the J segment 8 bases; nucleotides outside the gene matches: 5. The CDR3 is CASSQPDRREKLFF. CDR3 coding DNA: TGCGCCAGCAGCCAACCGGACAGGCGCGAAAAACTGTTTTTT.

The chain combines TRBV5-1 with TRBJ2-3, with 10 bases fitting TRBD2. V trimming: 4 bases; J trimming: 2 bases; junction bases outside the gene matches: 13. From germline, CDR1 is SGHRS and CDR2 YFSETQ. CDR3 size: 18 residues. CDR3 region: CASSMEASGSLATDTQYF. For the CDR3, the DNA is TGCGCCAGCAGCATGGAGGCTAGCGGGAGTCTTGCCACAGATACGCAGTATTTT.

V is TRBV6-6 and J is TRBJ1-5, with 9 nucleotides matching TRBD1. The CDR3 covers 15 residues. CDR1 is MNHNY and CDR2 is SVGAGI in the germline V gene (reference sequence). Trimming removed 3 bases from V and 7 bases from J; junction bases left unmatched: 7. The CDR3 DNA sequence: TGTGCCAGCAGTTATCCCCGGGACAGGGTCCAGCCCCAGCATTTT. Translated: CASSYPRDRVQPQHF.

The V call is TRBV25-1, the J call TRBJ1-1; D gene ambiguous. The ends were cut back, 3 bases at V and 0 bases at J, with 5 bases in the middle. Germline CDR1 is MGHDK and CDR2 is SYGVNS. The CDR3 covers 13 residues. In DNA, the CDR3 is TGTGCCAGCAGTGAGTTAGTGAACACTGAAGCTTTCTTT. Its protein is CASSELVNTEAFF.

The J gene is TRBJ1-5, the V gene TRBV10-1; D remains ambiguous. Per germline, CDR1 WNHNN and CDR2 SYGVQD (reference sequence). The CDR3 spans 13 residues. Between the trimmed V and J ends, which lost 6 bases and 2 bases, there was a span of 8 bases. CDR3 residues: CASSGGGNQPQHF. The CDR3 DNA follows: TGCGCCAGCAGCGGCGGGGGCAATCAGCCCCAGCATTTT.

CDR3 coding DNA: TGTGCCAGCAGCTTGGCCAGAGGGTCGCGGTACAATGAGCAGTTCTTC. It translates to CASSLARGSRYNEQFF. J is TRBJ2-1 and V is TRBV5-4; TRBD2 might be the D (5 bases). Germline V gives CDR1 SGHNT, CDR2 YYREEE (reference sequence). This CDR3 comprises 16 residues. V was shortened by 0 bases and J by 4 bases, with 14 bases between the two germline ends.

The V call is TRBV27, the J call TRBJ1-1; D remains unclear. CDR1 and CDR2 from the germline V gene are MNHEY and SMNVEV (reference sequence). The CDR3 runs 14 residues. V was shortened by 1 base and J by 5 bases, with 11 bases between the two germline ends. The CDR3 loop reads CASSLFEGGTEAFF. CDR3 nucleotides: TGTGCCAGCAGTTTATTTGAGGGAGGAACTGAAGCTTTCTTT.

This chain joins TRBV5-6 and TRBJ2-5; the match to TRBD2 covers 8 bases. Germline V gene data show CDR1 as SGHDT and CDR2 as YYEEEE. The CDR3 sequence is 17 residues long. Trimming removed 2 bases from V and 6 bases from J; junction bases left unmatched: 15. The CDR3 nucleotides are TGTGCCAGCAGCTTCGAAGCGGGAGATAGCGGAGGGAAGACCCAGTACTTC. Amino acid sequence: CASSFEAGDSGGKTQYF. Drawing the rest from reference TRBV5-6 and TRBJ2-5, the complete variable domain is DAGVTQSPTHLIKTRGQQVTLRCSPKSGHDTVSWYQQALGQGPQFIFQYYEEEERQRGNFPDRFSGHQFPNYSSELNVNALLLGDSALYLCASSFEAGDSGGKTQYFGPGTRLLVL.

The genes are TRBV9 and TRBJ2-3, with D unresolved. Germline V gives CDR1 SGDLS, CDR2 YYNGEE. The V gene lost 3 bases and the J gene lost 0 bases, with 8 bases spanning the gap. The CDR3 is 14 residues long. CDR3 region: CASSDRHSTDTQYF. In DNA form, the CDR3 reads TGTGCCAGCAGCGACCGACATAGCACAGATACGCAGTATTTT.

The chain joins TRBV5-8 to TRBJ2-7; possible D gene TRBD2, 6 bases. Trimming took 5 bases from V and 7 from J, leaving 16 bases between them. CDR1 is SGHTS, CDR2 YDEGEE, per germline. This CDR3 contains 13 residues. CDR3 DNA: TGTGCCAGCAGTAAAAATAGCGGAAGGGAGCAGTACTTC. It codes for CASSKNSGREQYF.

CDR3 nucleotide sequence: TGTGCCAGTAGTGAGACAGAGTTTTCTTATGGCTACACCTTC. Encoded protein: CASSETEFSYGYTF. The rearrangement links TRBV19 to TRBJ1-2; tentative D call: TRBD1 (5 bases). The CDR3 is 14 residues long. The V gene lost 5 bases and the J gene lost 5 bases, with 15 bases spanning the gap. The germline V gene has CDR1 LNHDA and CDR2 SQIVND (reference sequence).

This chain joins TRBV7-2 and TRBJ1-5; 9 bases match TRBD1. Germline V gene data show CDR1 as SGHTA and CDR2 as FQGNSA. V shed 5 bases, J shed 0 bases, and the junction held 8 bases outside the gene matches. CDR3 size: 17 residues. This CDR3 is CASSLQTGGASNQPQHF. DNA for the CDR3: TGTGCCAGCAGCCTCCAGACAGGGGGGGCTAGCAATCAGCCCCAGCATTTT.

The V call is TRBV5-4, the J call TRBJ2-7; the match to TRBD1 covers 8 bases. The ends lost 4 bases at V and 3 bases at J; junction bases unmatched: 12. The CDR3 has 16 residues. Germline V gives CDR1 SGHNT, CDR2 YYREEE (reference sequence). In nucleotides, the CDR3 is TGTGCCAGCAGCCATCCCGTCGGACAGGGAATCTACGAGCAGTACTTC. Translation: CASSHPVGQGIYEQYF.

The J gene is TRBJ2-7, the V gene TRBV4-2, with 10 bases lining up with TRBD2. The V segment lost 0 bases and the J segment 2 bases; nucleotides outside the gene matches: 4. Per germline, CDR1 LGHNA and CDR2 YNFKEQ. This CDR3 is built from 16 residues. CDR3 in amino acids: CASSQEASGGTYEQYF. The CDR3 coding sequence is TGTGCCAGCAGCCAAGAGGCTAGCGGGGGAACCTACGAGCAGTACTTC.

CDR3 amino acids: CASSKRTPFNQPQHF. The CDR3 nucleotides are TGTGCCAGCAGTAAACGGACACCTTTCAATCAGCCCCAGCATTTT. This chain joins TRBV6-5 and TRBJ1-5, with a possible D match to TRBD1 (5 bases). V lost 5 bases and J lost 3, with 14 bases in between. Per germline, CDR1 MNHEY and CDR2 SVGAGI. The CDR3 covers 15 residues.

The genes are TRBV14 and TRBJ1-3; 7 nucleotides line up with TRBD1. CDR1 is SGHDN and CDR2 is FVKESK in the germline V gene. Germline trimming cut 4 bases from V and 0 bases from J; bases unmatched to any gene: 12. The CDR3 is made up of 18 amino acids. The CDR3: CASSRQGKISYSGNTIYF. The CDR3 nucleotides read TGTGCCAGCAGCCGACAGGGCAAAATAAGCTACTCTGGAAACACCATATATTTT.